This T cell receptor beta chain appears in the sequencing data of a study of beta chain features in type 1 diabetes. General study findings and limits: All four CD4+ subsets of Type 1 diabetes patients contained TCRB CDR3s that were moderately but significantly shorter.

This clone was seen only a few times. Its cognate antigen is unknown. The whole isolated RNA underwent reverse transcription, so sequencing captured expressed TCRB transcripts. Clones were sequenced by immunoSEQ multiplex PCR, and TCRdb holds only the in-frame ones, with some missing. Here the sample spans about 270,000 clones, 14% being singletons. The clonotype originates from a man in his thirties or forties with type 1 diabetes. Sequencing was carried out using naive CD4+ T cells from blood.

CDR3 coding DNA: TGCGCCAGCAGTTTCGACACCGAGTACTATGGCTACACCTTC. Protein sequence: CASSFDTEYYGYTF. This rearrangement joins TRBV5-1 to TRBJ1-2; no clear D gene. CDR1 SGHRS and CDR2 YFSETQ come from the germline V gene. Trimming cost V 5 bases and J 3 bases, with 14 bases left between them. There are 14 residues in the CDR3.